Shown below are 29 T cell receptor beta chains from a single sample sequenced in a study of blood T cell repertoires in COVID-19. Assay: immunoSEQ multiplex PCR; the TCRdb copy retains only in-frame clones and omits some. The table includes around 100,000 clones, roughly 91% detected once. Material: peripheral blood. These receptors all come from a human donor in a cohort sampled during active COVID-19.

This clone appeared a few times. This chain uses TRBV5-1 with TRBJ2-2; TRBD2 agrees at 8 bases. The V segment lost 2 bases and the J segment 2 bases; nucleotides outside the gene matches: 5. The CDR3 covers 16 residues. Germline V gene lookup returns CDR1 SGHRS and CDR2 YFSETQ. As DNA, the CDR3 is TGCGCCAGCAGCTTTTTAGCGGGACCTAACACCGGGGAGCTGTTTTTT. Amino acids: CASSFLAGPNTGELFF.

V usage is TRBV7-3 and J usage is TRBJ2-7; D may be TRBD1 (5 bases). Germline-derived CDR1 and CDR2 are SGHTA and FQGTGA. V was clipped by 2 bases and J by 3 bases, with 11 bases between them. CDR3 length: 14 amino acids. The CDR3, as DNA: TGTGCCAGCAGCTTAGGCCCCGACAGCTACGAGCAGTACTTC. Protein: CASSLGPDSYEQYF.

The V call is TRBV28, the J call TRBJ2-1; 12 nucleotides line up with TRBD1. The CDR3 has 15 amino acids. Germline lookup yields CDR1 MDHEN and CDR2 SYDVKM. With V trimmed by 1 base and J by 8 bases, 3 bases remained unmatched. In DNA, the CDR3 is TGTGCCAGCAGTTTATCGGGGACAGGGGGCGATGAGCAGTTCTTC. This sequence encodes CASSLSGTGGDEQFF.

The chain couples TRBV7-9 to TRBJ1-6; 8 nucleotides align to TRBD1. J gave up 5 bases and V 3 bases, and 6 bases lay outside the gene matches. CDR3 length equals 16 residues. Germline assignment: CDR1 SEHNR and CDR2 FQNEAQ (reference sequence). CDR3 DNA: TGTGCCAGCAGCTTGCATGGACAGGGACATAATTCACCCCTCCACTTT. It is translated as CASSLHGQGHNSPLHF.

This chain links TRBV6-5 with TRBJ1-1; no definite D call. Trimming took 1 base from V and 5 from J, leaving 11 bases between them. The CDR3 runs 14 residues. From germline, CDR1 is MNHEY and CDR2 SVGAGI. CDR3 region: CASSYFEGHTEAFF. The CDR3 region has the DNA TGTGCCAGCAGTTACTTTGAGGGCCATACTGAAGCTTTCTTT.

This sequence joins TRBV10-2 and TRBJ1-3; tentative D call: TRBD1 (5 bases). Looked up from germline, CDR1 is WSHSY and CDR2 is SAAADI. The CDR3 totals 15 residues. The V and J ends lost 4 bases and 1 base respectively, with 11 bases between them. In DNA form, the CDR3 reads TGCGCCAGCAGTGCGGCCGGGGGATCTGGAAACACCATATATTTT. Its translation: CASSAAGGSGNTIYF.

The chain employs TRBV30 and TRBJ1-1, with D possibly TRBD1 on 5 matching bases. From germline, CDR1 is GTSNPN and CDR2 SVGIG (reference sequence). The V and J ends lost 7 bases and 4 bases respectively, with 16 bases between them. The CDR3 runs to 13 residues. CDR3 sequence reads: CAFFLQGGTEAFF. CDR3 nucleotides: TGTGCCTTTTTCCTCCAGGGCGGCACTGAAGCTTTCTTT.

The CDR3 DNA reads TGTGCCAGCAGCAGGGAAGGGTACGAGCAGTACTTC. The encoded protein is CASSREGYEQYF. The genes are TRBV6-5 and TRBJ2-7, with a weak D call TRBD1 (5 bases). From germline, CDR1 is MNHEY and CDR2 SVGAGI. The CDR3 has 12 residues. The V gene lost 6 bases and the J gene lost 4 bases, with 10 bases spanning the gap.

The rearrangement joins TRBV28 to TRBJ2-3, with 8 bases aligning to TRBD1. V trimming: 5 bases; J trimming: 0 bases; junction bases outside the gene matches: 4. CDR1 and CDR2 (germline): MDHEN, SYDVKM. This CDR3 region has 15 residues. The CDR3 DNA sequence: TGTGCCAGCAGTCCGACAGGGGCCAGCACAGATACGCAGTATTTT. Amino acids: CASSPTGASTDTQYF.

This clone was seen a handful of times. The CDR3 nucleotides read TGTGCCAGCAGCCAAGCGACTTTAGCCAAAAACATTCAGTACTTC. It yields the protein CASSQATLAKNIQYF. This chain uses TRBV3-1 (or the pseudogene TRBV3-2) with TRBJ2-4; unclear D gene. Per germline, CDR1 LGHDT and CDR2 YNNKEL (reference sequence). The CDR3 runs to 15 residues. V lost 1 base to trimming and J lost 0 bases, with 7 bases between them.

The chain employs TRBV5-1 and TRBJ2-2; possible D gene TRBD2, 6 bases. Deletions cut 4 bases from V and 0 bases from J, with 10 bases between. The germline V gene encodes CDR1 SGHRS and CDR2 YFSETQ. This CDR3 comprises 15 residues. Here the CDR3 DNA reads TGCGCCAGCAGCGATAGCGGTTCGAACACCGGGGAGCTGTTTTTT. It specifies CASSDSGSNTGELFF.

The CDR3 here is CASSYTQGSPYGYTF. Written as DNA, the CDR3 is TGTGCCAGCAGTTACACACAGGGGAGCCCCTATGGCTACACCTTC. J is TRBJ1-2 and V is TRBV6-5, with 7 bases that match TRBD1. Germline CDR1 reads MNHEY; CDR2 reads SVGAGI. The ends lost 2 bases at V and 4 bases at J; junction bases unmatched: 7. The CDR3 is 15 residues long.

The J gene is TRBJ1-3, the V gene TRBV7-2; unclear D gene. Trimming took 5 bases from V and 2 from J, leaving 13 bases between them. Germline V lookup: CDR1 SGHTA, CDR2 FQGNSA. CDR3 length: 15 residues. The CDR3 DNA sequence: TGTGCCAGCAGCCCCAGTCTAGTGGCTGGAAACACCATATATTTT. Its protein product is CASSPSLVAGNTIYF.

CDR3 residues: CASSLVAGVGTQYF. CDR3 nucleotides: TGTGCCAGCAGCTTGGTAGCGGGGGTAGGGACGCAGTATTTT. The V call is TRBV7-2, the J call TRBJ2-3; 9 bases map to TRBD2. This CDR3 spans 14 amino acids. In germline, CDR1 is SGHTA, CDR2 FQGNSA. The V and J ends lost 3 bases and 9 bases, in that order; junction bases with no gene match: 7. Supplemented by reference TRBV7-2 and TRBJ2-3, the full variable domain reads GAGVSQSPSNKVTEKGKDVELRCDPISGHTALYWYRQSLGQGLEFLIYFQGNSAPDKSGLPSDRFSAERTGGSVSTLTIQRTQQEDSAVYLCASSLVAGVGTQYFGPGTRLTVL.

The rearrangement joins TRBV10-1 to TRBJ1-6, with D perhaps matching TRBD1 (6 bases). The length of the CDR3 is 17 residues. Germline V gene sequence: CDR1 WNHNN, CDR2 SYGVQD (reference sequence). Trimming pared 3 bases from V and 4 bases from J, leaving 16 bases between. The chain's CDR3 is CASSEQGLRSYNSPLHF. CDR3 nucleotides: TGCGCCAGCAGTGAACAGGGCCTCCGATCTTATAATTCACCCCTCCACTTT.

V and J are TRBV12-5 and TRBJ2-3; possible D gene TRBD1, 6 bases. The CDR3 has 20 amino acids. Trimming cost V 3 bases and J 0 bases, with 25 bases left between them. Germline V gene sequence: CDR1 LGHNT, CDR2 FRNRAP. CDR3: CASGLARTVYASYSTDTQYF. As DNA, the CDR3 is TGTGCTAGTGGTTTAGCTCGGACAGTTTACGCCTCTTATAGCACAGATACGCAGTATTTT.

The V gene is TRBV28, the J gene TRBJ1-5, with D perhaps matching TRBD1 (6 bases). This CDR3 contains 15 residues. Trimming pared 7 bases from V and 3 bases from J, leaving 16 bases between. Germline CDR1 is MDHEN and CDR2 is SYDVKM. CDR3 loop: CASIWRQAINQPQHF. CDR3 coding DNA: TGTGCCAGCATATGGAGACAGGCGATCAATCAGCCCCAGCATTTT.

The rearrangement uses TRBV4-3 and TRBJ1-2; D is unresolved. The CDR3 is 15 amino acids. The germline V and J ends were trimmed by 0 bases and 4 bases, with 12 bases remaining between them. CDR1 is LGHNA, CDR2 YSLEER, per germline. The DNA for the CDR3 is TGCGCCAGCAGCCAAGAACCCCGGGAGCCCTATGGCTACACCTTC. This translates into CASSQEPREPYGYTF.

This sequence joins TRBV4-1 and TRBJ2-5; TRBD2 aligns across 7 bases. This CDR3 is built from 13 residues. Per germline, CDR1 MGHRA and CDR2 YSYEKL. The V gene end was trimmed by 2 bases and the J gene end by 7 bases; junction bases not matched to a gene: 4. CDR3 loop: CASSQPERGTQYF. CDR3 DNA sequence: TGCGCCAGCAGCCAACCCGAGCGGGGGACCCAGTACTTC.

The J gene is TRBJ2-3, the V gene TRBV5-1; 8 nucleotides line up with TRBD2. The germline V gene encodes CDR1 SGHRS and CDR2 YFSETQ. The trim removed 4 bases at V and 14 bases at J, leaving 15 bases unmatched. The CDR3 has 14 residues. In DNA, the CDR3 is TGCGCCAGCAGCACTTCCAGCCCGGGACTAGATTCGTATTTT. Protein: CASSTSSPGLDSYF.

The chain joins TRBV28 to TRBJ2-1, with TRBD2 identical over 12 bases. Germline V lookup: CDR1 MDHEN, CDR2 SYDVKM. CDR3 length: 15 amino acids. The J segment lost 10 bases and the V segment lost 6 bases, leaving 10 bases of the junction unmatched. This CDR3 is CASSPMGLAGLEQFF. CDR3 nucleotides: TGTGCCAGCAGCCCTATGGGACTAGCGGGTCTGGAGCAGTTCTTC.

The CDR3 nucleotides read TGTGCCAGTAAGGGACTAGCGGGGGGGACCCAGTACTTC. Translating gives CASKGLAGGTQYF. The rearrangement uses TRBV19 and TRBJ2-5; 15 bases are a match to TRBD2. J lost 7 bases, V lost 7 bases, and 1 base had no gene match. Germline V lookup: CDR1 LNHDA, CDR2 SQIVND (reference sequence). The CDR3 totals 13 residues. Based on the CDR3 plus reference TRBV19 and TRBJ2-5, the full variable domain is DGGITQSPKYLFRKEGQNVTLSCEQNLNHDAMYWYRQDPGQGLRLIYYSQIVNDFQKGDIAEGYSVSREKKESFPLTVTSAQKNPTAFYLCASKGLAGGTQYFGPGTRLLVL.

This sequence joins TRBV6-5 and TRBJ1-4; D is unresolved. CDR1 and CDR2 (germline): MNHEY, SVGAGI. V dropped 2 bases and J dropped 8 bases, with 9 bases sitting between them. This CDR3 contains 13 residues. The CDR3 sequence: CASSYAGKEKLFF. The DNA for the CDR3 is TGTGCCAGCAGTTACGCCGGGAAGGAAAAACTGTTTTTT.

This clone has a single count. The chain joins TRBV2 to TRBJ2-7; D remains ambiguous. This CDR3 comprises 14 residues. Trimming took off 0 bases at V and 6 bases at J, with 12 bases between the two ends. Germline lookup yields CDR1 SNHLY and CDR2 FYNNEI. CDR3 sequence reads: CASSEAGPVGEQYF. DNA of the CDR3: TGTGCCAGCAGTGAAGCTGGGCCGGTCGGCGAGCAGTACTTC.

This chain uses TRBV5-5 with TRBJ2-3, with D possibly TRBD1 on 6 matching bases. Looked up from germline, CDR1 is SGHKS and CDR2 is YYEKEE (reference sequence). With 1 base removed from V and 0 bases from J, the gap between germline ends came to 6 bases. This CDR3 spans 14 amino acids. The CDR3 region has the DNA TGTGCCAGCAGCTTGACAGGGAGCACAGATACGCAGTATTTT. It is translated as CASSLTGSTDTQYF.

This clone has just one count. The genes are TRBV5-4 and TRBJ2-7, with 9 bases fitting TRBD1. Germline-derived CDR1 and CDR2 are SGHNT and YYREEE (reference sequence). The junction had 10 bases not matched to a gene; V was cut back by 3 bases and J by 6 bases. The CDR3 has 15 residues. For the CDR3, the DNA is TGTGCCAGCAGCTCCTCCGGGACAGGGCCTCCCGAGCAGTACTTC. Its translation is CASSSSGTGPPEQYF.

The chain joins TRBV28 to TRBJ2-7, with TRBD2 identical over 7 bases. The CDR3 spans 14 residues. Losses at the gene ends were 5 bases for V and 6 bases for J; bases not matched to a gene: 10. Germline CDR1 and CDR2: MDHEN and SYDVKM. The CDR3 DNA sequence: TGTGCCAGCAGTACTACTTCGGGGGGATCCGAGCAGTACTTC. The encoded protein is CASSTTSGGSEQYF.

This chain joins TRBV28 and TRBJ2-1, with 9 nucleotides matching TRBD2. The germline CDR1 and CDR2 sequences are MDHEN and SYDVKM. The CDR3 consists of 16 residues. The junction had 10 bases not matched to a gene; V was cut back by 3 bases and J by 7 bases. CDR3 in amino acids: CASSLIIAGDRNEQFF. As DNA, the CDR3 is TGTGCCAGCAGTTTGATAATAGCGGGGGATAGGAATGAGCAGTTCTTC.

The CDR3 loop reads CASSLGTAYEQYF. CDR3 coding DNA: TGTGCCAGCAGTTTAGGGACAGCCTACGAGCAGTACTTC. This chain joins TRBV28 and TRBJ2-7; the match to TRBD1 covers 7 bases. Trimming at V came to 2 bases and at J to 2 bases, leaving 0 bases not matched to a gene. CDR3 length: 13 residues. The germline gives CDR1 MDHEN, CDR2 SYDVKM.